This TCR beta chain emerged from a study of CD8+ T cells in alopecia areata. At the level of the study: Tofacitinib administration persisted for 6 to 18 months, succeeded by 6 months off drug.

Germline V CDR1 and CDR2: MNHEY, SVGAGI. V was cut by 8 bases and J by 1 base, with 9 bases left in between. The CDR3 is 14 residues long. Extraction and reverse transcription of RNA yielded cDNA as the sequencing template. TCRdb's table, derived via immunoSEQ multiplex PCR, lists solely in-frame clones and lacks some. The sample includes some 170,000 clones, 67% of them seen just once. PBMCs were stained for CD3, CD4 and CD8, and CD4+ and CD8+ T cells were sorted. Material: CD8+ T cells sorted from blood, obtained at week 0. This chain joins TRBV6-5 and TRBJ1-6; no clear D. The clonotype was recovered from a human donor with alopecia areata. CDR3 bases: TGTGCCAGCGGGGTAGGATCCTATAATTCACCCCTCCACTTT. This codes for CASGVGSYNSPLHF.